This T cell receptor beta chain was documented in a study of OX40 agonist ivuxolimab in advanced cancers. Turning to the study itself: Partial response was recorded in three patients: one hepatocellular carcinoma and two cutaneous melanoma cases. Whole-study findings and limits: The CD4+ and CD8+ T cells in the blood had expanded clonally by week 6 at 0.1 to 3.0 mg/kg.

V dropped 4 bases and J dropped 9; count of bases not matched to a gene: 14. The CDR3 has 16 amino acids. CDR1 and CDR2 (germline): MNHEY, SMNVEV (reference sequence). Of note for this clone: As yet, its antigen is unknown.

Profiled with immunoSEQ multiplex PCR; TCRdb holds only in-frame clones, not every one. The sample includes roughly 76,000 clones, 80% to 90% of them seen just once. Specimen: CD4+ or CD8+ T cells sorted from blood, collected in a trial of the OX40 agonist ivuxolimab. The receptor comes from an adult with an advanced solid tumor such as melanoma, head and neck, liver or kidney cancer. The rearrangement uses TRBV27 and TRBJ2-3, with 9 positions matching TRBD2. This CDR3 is CASSSLAGAPGGTQYF. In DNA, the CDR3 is TGTGCCAGCAGTTCGTTAGCGGGAGCGCCCGGGGGGACGCAGTATTTT.